The 21 T cell receptor beta chains below were found in one sample sequenced in a study of persistence of HIV-infected CD4 T cells. The immunoSEQ assay was version 4, run in survey mode. Clones were read by immunoSEQ multiplex PCR, and TCRdb kept only the in-frame ones, dropping some. The sample has some 31,000 clones, roughly 82% seen once. These receptors are not linked to any known antigen. Lysates of CMV-infected fibroblasts at roughly 10 ug/mL stimulated these cells. CD40L/CD69 double-negative CD45RO-high memory CD4+ T cells were collected. The sequencing here drew on CD4+ T cells sorted from PBMCs after approximately 19-hour stimulation, taken from a patient who received antiretroviral therapy. All receptors derive from an adult man with HIV who was CMV-seropositive.

The genes are TRBV4-2 and TRBJ2-3; perhaps D is TRBD1 or TRBD2 (5 bases each). Germline V gives CDR1 LGHNA, CDR2 YNFKEQ. The CDR3 is made up of 16 amino acids. Between the trimmed V and J ends, which lost 1 base and 10 bases, there was a span of 21 bases. The DNA for the CDR3 is TGTGCCAGCAGCCAAGCCTCCGGGACCCCTCTCGAGGCGCAGTATTTT. It encodes CASSQASGTPLEAQYF.

The chain employs TRBV7-9 and TRBJ2-7; a weak D match, TRBD2 (7 bases). This CDR3 has 14 amino acids. Between the trimmed V and J ends, which lost 2 bases and 6 bases, there was a span of 14 bases. Germline V lookup: CDR1 SEHNR, CDR2 FQNEAQ (reference sequence). The CDR3 here is CASSLPREGVEQYF. CDR3 DNA: TGTGCCAGCAGCTTACCTAGGGAGGGGGTCGAGCAGTACTTC.

The chain couples TRBV7-2 to TRBJ2-1; perhaps TRBD2 as D (5 bases). The V end lost 5 bases, the J end lost 4 bases, and 12 bases lay between the germline ends. Germline CDR1 reads SGHTA; CDR2 reads FQGNSA. The CDR3 sequence is 14 residues long. The CDR3: CASSPLDSYNEQFF. CDR3 in DNA: TGTGCCAGCAGCCCCCTGGACTCTTACAATGAGCAGTTCTTC.

The V gene is TRBV11-1, the J gene TRBJ2-2, with a tentative D call TRBD2 (7 bases). The CDR3 loop spans 15 amino acids. CDR1 SGHAT and CDR2 FQDESV come from the germline V gene (reference sequence). Trimming left V 1 base short and J 7 bases short, with 13 bases between. As DNA, the CDR3 is TGTGCCAGCAGCTTAGGAGGGGGGGCCCTCGGGGAGCTGTTTTTT. It specifies CASSLGGGALGELFF. The full variable domain, rest sourced from reference TRBV11-1 and TRBJ2-2, is EAEVAQSPRYKITEKSQAVAFWCDPISGHATLYWYRQILGQGPELLVQFQDESVVDDSQLPKDRFSAERLKGVDSTLKIQPAELGDSAMYLCASSLGGGALGELFFGEGSRLTVL.

The chain couples TRBV6-5 to TRBJ2-7; TRBD1 matches 10 bases. This CDR3 has 16 residues. Germline CDR1 is MNHEY and CDR2 is SVGAGI. With 2 bases clipped from V and 3 bases from J, the junction kept 7 bases outside the gene matches. The CDR3 here is CASSYRRTGGVYEQYF. The CDR3 coding sequence is TGTGCCAGCAGTTACCGGAGGACAGGGGGAGTCTACGAGCAGTACTTC.

This CDR3 reads CASSPGDRAGVTQYF. The DNA of the CDR3 is TGTGCCAGCAGTCCCGGAGACAGGGCAGGAGTGACCCAGTACTTC. This rearrangement joins TRBV28 to TRBJ2-5; 7 positions agree with TRBD1. Unmatched junction bases numbered 13, after V lost 5 bases and J lost 7 bases. Germline values: CDR1 MDHEN, CDR2 SYDVKM. There are 15 residues in the CDR3.

V gene TRBV5-1 combines with J gene TRBJ2-2; TRBD2 is a possible D gene (6 bases). In germline, CDR1 is SGHRS, CDR2 YFSETQ. This CDR3 is built from 14 residues. V was cut by 3 bases and J by 5 bases, with 11 bases left in between. The DNA of the CDR3 is TGCGCCAGCAGCTCGTCGGGGGTAACCGGGGAGCTGTTTTTT. This translates into CASSSSGVTGELFF.

V and J are TRBV29-1 and TRBJ2-2; 7 bases agree with TRBD2. Per germline, CDR1 SQVTM and CDR2 ANQGSEA. The CDR3 totals 14 residues. Trimming removed 4 bases from V and 4 bases from J; junction bases left unmatched: 6. In DNA form, the CDR3 reads TGCAGCGTTGGAGCGGGGACTATCACCGGGGAGCTGTTTTTT. It codes for CSVGAGTITGELFF.

CDR3 sequence reads: CATSRVGSGSIRGLSEQFF. In DNA form, the CDR3 reads TGTGCCACCAGCAGAGTTGGTAGCGGGTCAATCCGGGGTTTAAGTGAGCAGTTCTTC. The rearrangement uses TRBV15 and TRBJ2-1, with 7 bases fitting TRBD2. The CDR3 loop spans 19 amino acids. Germline loops: CDR1 LNHNV, CDR2 YYDKDF (reference sequence). The trim removed 1 base at V and 9 bases at J, leaving 21 bases unmatched.

The chain is built from TRBV6-5 and TRBJ1-5; D unclear. There are 14 residues in the CDR3. Per germline, CDR1 MNHEY and CDR2 SVGAGI. Trimming pared 7 bases from V and 4 bases from J, leaving 14 bases between. The CDR3 DNA follows: TGTGCCAGCACCGCAGCCGCGGGGAATCAGCCCCAGCATTTT. Amino acids: CASTAAAGNQPQHF.

This clone has only one observation. The chain employs TRBV19 and TRBJ1-2; D is unclear. The CDR3 sequence is 13 residues long. V shed 3 bases and J shed 4 bases, with 9 bases lying between them. Germline CDR1 LNHDA, CDR2 SQIVND (reference sequence). The chain's CDR3 is CASSIEGGYGYTF. The CDR3 bases are TGTGCCAGTAGTATTGAGGGTGGCTATGGCTACACCTTC.

V gene TRBV7-9 combines with J gene TRBJ2-5; D could derive from TRBD1 or TRBD2 (6 bases each). This CDR3 comprises 14 residues. Germline lookup yields CDR1 SEHNR and CDR2 FQNEAQ (reference sequence). Between the trimmed V and J ends, which lost 1 base and 5 bases, there was a span of 11 bases. The CDR3 loop reads CASSLVTGRETQYF. The CDR3 nucleotides are TGTGCCAGCAGCTTAGTTACAGGGAGGGAGACCCAGTACTTC.

The chain combines TRBV4-3 with TRBJ2-3; 9 bases map to TRBD2. This CDR3 comprises 15 residues. Germline CDR1 reads LGHNA; CDR2 reads YSLEER. With V trimmed by 2 bases and J by 2 bases, 2 bases remained unmatched. The CDR3: CASSQRGGATDTQYF. In DNA, the CDR3 is TGCGCCAGCAGCCAACGCGGGGGGGCCACAGATACGCAGTATTTT.

The J gene is TRBJ1-2, the V gene TRBV20-1; D is perhaps TRBD1 (6 bases). This CDR3 is built from 11 residues. Germline V CDR1 and CDR2: DFQATT, SNEGSKA (reference sequence). Trimming left V 6 bases short and J 7 bases short, with 12 bases between. The CDR3 region is CSATQGSGYTF. The CDR3 DNA is TGCAGTGCGACACAGGGTTCTGGCTACACCTTC.

The V gene is TRBV7-8, the J gene TRBJ2-7; perhaps TRBD1 as D (6 bases). The CDR3 sequence is 15 residues long. Germline V gene sequence: CDR1 SGHVS, CDR2 FQNEAQ. V was clipped by 5 bases and J by 2 bases, with 16 bases between them. The CDR3 DNA is TGTGCCAGCAGCCTGTCCCCAACAGGGACCTACGAGCAGTACTTC. Its protein product is CASSLSPTGTYEQYF. The variable domain in full, with the rest retrieved from reference TRBV7-8 and TRBJ2-7, is GAGVSQSPRYKVAKRGQDVALRCDPISGHVSLFWYQQALGQGPEFLTYFQNEAQLDKSGLPSDRFFAERPEGSVSTLKIQRTQQEDSAVYLCASSLSPTGTYEQYFGPGTRLTVT.

The chain links TRBV15 to TRBJ1-1; D ambiguous. Germline-derived CDR1 and CDR2 are LNHNV and YYDKDF (reference sequence). The CDR3 loop spans 12 amino acids. The V gene lost 0 bases and the J gene lost 6 bases, with 5 bases spanning the gap. The CDR3 region has the DNA TGTGCCACCAGCAGAGATTTCGCTGAAGCTTTCTTT. Translating gives CATSRDFAEAFF.

J is TRBJ2-3 and V is TRBV19; 12 bases are a match to TRBD2. Germline CDR1 and CDR2: LNHDA and SQIVND (reference sequence). This CDR3 is built from 15 residues. Trimming at V came to 7 bases and at J to 3 bases, leaving 5 bases not matched to a gene. The CDR3 loop is CASKLAGGPTDTQYF. The CDR3 DNA reads as TGTGCCAGTAAGCTAGCGGGGGGGCCGACAGATACGCAGTATTTT. Based on the CDR3 plus reference TRBV19 and TRBJ2-3, the full variable domain is DGGITQSPKYLFRKEGQNVTLSCEQNLNHDAMYWYRQDPGQGLRLIYYSQIVNDFQKGDIAEGYSVSREKKESFPLTVTSAQKNPTAFYLCASKLAGGPTDTQYFGPGTRLTVL.

The chain employs TRBV30 and TRBJ2-1; no definite D call. V was shortened by 5 bases and J by 7 bases, with 12 bases between the two germline ends. The CDR3 is made up of 12 amino acids. The germline CDR1 and CDR2 sequences are GTSNPN and SVGIG (reference sequence). The CDR3: CAWDRTENEQFF. As DNA, the CDR3 is TGTGCCTGGGACCGTACAGAGAATGAGCAGTTCTTC.

This rearrangement joins TRBV24-1 to TRBJ1-2; weak D call: TRBD1 (6 bases). The CDR3 loop spans 13 amino acids. With 9 bases removed from V and 5 bases from J, the gap between germline ends came to 15 bases. CDR1 is KGHDR and CDR2 is SFDVKD in the germline V gene. This CDR3 reads CATSTGGGYGYTF. For the CDR3, the DNA is TGTGCCACCTCGACCGGAGGGGGGTATGGCTACACCTTC.

The chain uses TRBV4-2 and TRBJ2-4, with D perhaps assigned TRBD1 or TRBD2 (6 bases each). The CDR3 is 15 amino acids. V was cut by 4 bases and J by 5 bases, with 15 bases left in between. Germline CDR1 and CDR2: LGHNA and YNFKEQ. In DNA form, the CDR3 reads TGTGCCAGCAGCCGCCGCCCGGGGGCGGAAAACATTCAGTACTTC. It translates to CASSRRPGAENIQYF.

This clone was counted only a few times. The chain couples TRBV19 to TRBJ2-1, with 11 positions matching TRBD2. CDR3 length: 15 amino acids. Germline loops: CDR1 LNHDA, CDR2 SQIVND (reference sequence). The ends lost 5 bases at V and 3 bases at J; junction bases unmatched: 3. CDR3 region: CASSVTSGDYNEQFF. The CDR3 region has the DNA TGTGCCAGTAGTGTGACTAGCGGGGACTACAATGAGCAGTTCTTC.